Shown below are 14 T cell receptor beta chains from a single sample sequenced in a study of cytotoxic CD8 clonotypes in ibrutinib-treated CLL. Sequencing used immunoSEQ multiplex PCR; TCRdb keeps in-frame clones, though not all of them. This repertoire shows about 22,000 clones, approximately 72% found once; its top ten account for approximately 7.8%. Specimen: PBMCs, collected before ibrutinib treatment. These TCRs come from a human donor with chronic lymphocytic leukemia.

This clone was counted between two and nine times. The chain combines TRBV28 with TRBJ1-2, with a possible D match to TRBD1 (6 bases). This CDR3 spans 11 amino acids. The V end was cut by 7 bases, the J end by 5 bases, with 8 bases between. Looked up from germline, CDR1 is MDHEN and CDR2 is SYDVKM. The CDR3: CASTGVYGYTF. The CDR3 bases are TGTGCCAGCACAGGGGTATATGGCTACACCTTC.

V and J are TRBV6-6 and TRBJ2-2, with no clear D. Germline V lookup: CDR1 MNHNY, CDR2 SVGAGI (reference sequence). The CDR3 has 11 residues. V lost 5 bases and J 7 bases, leaving 5 bases between the germline ends. This CDR3 is CASSSGGELFF. In nucleotides, the CDR3 is TGTGCCAGCAGTAGTGGCGGGGAGCTGTTTTTT.

The rearrangement links TRBV6-1 to TRBJ1-1, with 8 bases identical to TRBD1. The germline V gene has CDR1 MNHNS and CDR2 SASEGT. The CDR3 extends over 15 amino acids. The junction had 14 bases not matched to a gene; V was cut back by 4 bases and J by 10 bases. In nucleotides, the CDR3 is TGTGCCAGCAGTGGCTACAGGGGGTCCCCAGGTGGAGCTTTCTTT. Translation gives CASSGYRGSPGGAFF.

This clone was recorded once. This sequence joins TRBV29-1 and TRBJ1-2, with D perhaps TRBD1 (5 bases). Per germline, CDR1 SQVTM and CDR2 ANQGSEA. This CDR3 has 15 residues. The germline V and J ends were trimmed by 4 bases and 7 bases, with 22 bases remaining between them. The CDR3 sequence: CSVGRQGVENRGYTF. CDR3 bases: TGCAGCGTTGGTAGGCAGGGAGTGGAAAATCGTGGCTACACCTTC.

The chain recombines TRBV28 with TRBJ2-7; D is uncertain. The CDR3 totals 13 residues. V was trimmed by 8 bases and J by 1 base, leaving 12 bases between them. In germline, CDR1 is MDHEN, CDR2 SYDVKM. This chain's CDR3 is CASGDGSSYEQYF. The CDR3 DNA sequence: TGTGCCAGCGGCGACGGGTCTTCCTACGAGCAGTACTTC. Drawing the rest from reference TRBV28 and TRBJ2-7, the complete variable domain is DVKVTQSSRYLVKRTGEKVFLECVQDMDHENMFWYRQDPGLGLRLIYFSYDVKMKEKGDIPEGYSVSREKKERFSLILESASTNQTSMYLCASGDGSSYEQYFGPGTRLTVT.

This rearrangement joins TRBV6-5 to TRBJ2-7, with a possible D match to TRBD1 (6 bases). The germline V and J ends were trimmed by 6 bases and 0 bases, with 12 bases remaining between them. From germline, CDR1 is MNHEY and CDR2 SVGAGI. The CDR3 has 14 amino acids. CDR3 amino acids: CASSKTGSSYEQYF. The CDR3 DNA reads TGTGCCAGCAGCAAAACAGGGAGCTCCTACGAGCAGTACTTC.

The gene calls are TRBV28 and TRBJ1-1; D might be TRBD1 (5 bases). The CDR3 sequence is 13 residues long. Trimming shortened V by 2 bases and J by 4 bases, and 8 bases separated the two germline ends. Germline assignment: CDR1 MDHEN and CDR2 SYDVKM. The CDR3 region is CASSLGGSTEAFF. The DNA of the CDR3 is TGTGCCAGCAGTTTAGGGGGGAGCACTGAAGCTTTCTTT. Complete variable domain (other parts from reference TRBV28 and TRBJ1-1): DVKVTQSSRYLVKRTGEKVFLECVQDMDHENMFWYRQDPGLGLRLIYFSYDVKMKEKGDIPEGYSVSREKKERFSLILESASTNQTSMYLCASSLGGSTEAFFGQGTRLTVV.

This CDR3 is CASSLAGGNTIYF. The CDR3 DNA is TGTGCCAGCAGCTTAGCCGGTGGAAACACCATATATTTT. The J gene is TRBJ1-3, the V gene TRBV7-9; no clear D. The CDR3 has 13 amino acids. V lost 0 bases and J lost 3, with 3 bases in between. Germline V gene lookup returns CDR1 SEHNR and CDR2 FQNEAQ (reference sequence). Full variable domain (missing parts from reference TRBV7-9 and TRBJ1-3): DTGVSQNPRHKITKRGQNVTFRCDPISEHNRLYWYRQTLGQGPEFLTYFQNEAQLEKSRLLSDRFSAERPKGSFSTLEIQRTEQGDSAMYLCASSLAGGNTIYFGEGSWLTVV.

Written as DNA, the CDR3 is TGCGCCAGCAGCTCTCAATCCGGGACCGGAGAGACCCAGTACTTC. Its protein product is CASSSQSGTGETQYF. V and J are TRBV5-1 and TRBJ2-5; either TRBD1 or TRBD2 may supply D (5 bases each). The V end lost 3 bases, the J end lost 4 bases, and 16 bases lay between the germline ends. Germline CDR1 is SGHRS and CDR2 is YFSETQ. CDR3 length: 15 amino acids.

This sequence joins TRBV11-3 and TRBJ2-2; D unresolved. Germline V gene lookup returns CDR1 SGHNT and CDR2 YENEEA. Trimming left V 4 bases short and J 1 base short, with 7 bases between. The CDR3 has 14 residues. The CDR3 bases are TGTGCCAGCAGCTCCAGAGGGAACACCGGGGAGCTGTTTTTT. As protein: CASSSRGNTGELFF.

This chain uses TRBV7-2 with TRBJ2-1; 12 bases fit TRBD2. The trim removed 5 bases at V and 1 base at J, leaving 6 bases unmatched. The CDR3 length is 17 residues. Germline CDR1 reads SGHTA; CDR2 reads FQGNSA. DNA of the CDR3: TGTGCCAGCAGCATGACTAGCGGGGGTAAGTCCTACAATGAGCAGTTCTTC. This sequence encodes CASSMTSGGKSYNEQFF.

The chain employs TRBV29-1 and TRBJ2-3; D unresolved. Trimming removed 8 bases from V and 0 bases from J, with 12 bases in between. CDR3 length: 13 amino acids. Germline CDR1 and CDR2: SQVTM and ANQGSEA. The CDR3 DNA reads as TGCAGCTCCCGTCGTGGTAGCACAGATACGCAGTATTTT. It translates to CSSRRGSTDTQYF.

This clone was seen only a few times. In DNA, the CDR3 is TGCGCCAGCAGTCGTCGTAGGGTTTACTATGGCTACACCTTC. It codes for CASSRRRVYYGYTF. The chain has TRBV23-1 and TRBJ1-2; D gene uncertain. TRBV23-1 is identified as an open reading frame with a role that is uncertain. Trimming stripped 4 bases from V and 3 bases from J, with 12 bases between. The CDR3 sequence is 14 residues long.

The chain employs TRBV11-3 and TRBJ2-5; tentatively, D is TRBD1 (6 bases). The J call may not be correct, given that the DNA end is closer to TRBJ2-7. The CDR3 contains 14 residues. The germline V gene encodes CDR1 SGHNT and CDR2 YENEEA. CDR3 bases: TGTGCCAGCAGCTTAGATACAGGGTCCTACGAGCAGTACTTC. Protein: CASSLDTGSYEQYF.